The clone carrying this T cell receptor beta chain has a single count. Germline lookup yields CDR1 SGHAT and CDR2 FQNNGV. V lost 5 bases to trimming and J lost 7 bases, with 24 bases between them. The CDR3 has 18 residues. Original data processing: Estimation of nucleated cell counts was performed using reference gene primer amplification. Method: immunoSEQ multiplex PCR; TCRdb's copy keeps in-frame clones and lacks some. V, J and clone size reflect that table, while D and trimming were determined from the DNA. The sample records over 200,000 clones, approximately 87% being singletons. Participant-given clinical history determined each cohort assignment. The source of the sample is a study of blood T cell repertoires in COVID-19. Study summary: Donors of Cohort 3 who recovered were those that had two negative PCRs, clearance, or symptom resolution. Nucleic acid was either cDNA or gDNA, and it came from T cells, B-cell-depleted T cells, or PBMCs.

This receptor was obtained from a woman in her 50s in a cohort exposed to, infected with or recovered from COVID-19 (not recorded which). Material: PBMCs or T cells enriched from blood (not recorded which). The rearrangement joins TRBV11-2 to TRBJ1-6, with D uncertain. The CDR3 reads CASSPGYPLLLKNSPLHF. CDR3 sequence (DNA): TGTGCCAGCAGCCCGGGATATCCTCTACTGTTAAAAAATTCACCCCTCCACTTT.